Below, one T cell receptor beta chain is given with its context. No antigen is known for it. Base qualities are not at hand, and no much larger clone is one base apart. The record originates from a study of radiotherapy plus CTLA-4 blockade in lung cancer (dated by TCRdb to about 2018). Study-wide context: Among the enrolled patients, roughly 17% had an objective response, and roughly 30% reached disease control.

Overall study results and their limits: After treatment with radiotherapy and ipilimumab, TCR clones that came from tumors expanded in the peripheral blood. The strongest predictors of response were reported to be early dynamic shifts in blood T cell clones along with a rise in serum interferon-beta following radiation.

The study evaluated CTLA-4 blockade (ipilimumab) given together with focal radiation therapy in patients who had chemo-refractory metastatic non-small-cell lung cancer. V is trimmed back by 4 bases and J by 4 bases, and the junction contains 7 bases that no gene match accounts for. CDR1 and CDR2 are drawn from the germline V gene (reference sequence): GTSNPN, SVGIG. Taken from cysteine to phenylalanine, the CDR3 has 14 residues. Only the CDR3 region is kept as DNA, spanning 42 bases read in frame from base 1. Library construction relied on the immunoSEQ multiplex PCR assay. In TCRdb, the immuneACCESS table is reduced to in-frame sequences with V and J assigned. These tables do not hold every clone; where another copy was compared, an unresolved V gene accounts for under half, and the others remain unexplained. The sample records about 78,000 clones, about 90% of which are singletons. The top ten constitute 2% to 2.5% of the sample.

Sequencing used peripheral blood, obtained from a patient treated with radiotherapy plus ipilimumab. Recombination linked TRBV30 to TRBJ1-5, with 7 bases aligning to TRBD1. The sequence was obtained from a human donor with non-small cell lung cancer who had a partial response to radiotherapy plus ipilimumab. The DNA reads as follows: TGTGCCTGGACCACAGGGGTGGCTAATCAGCCCCAGCATTTT. Its translation reads: CAWTTGVANQPQHF.